This TCR beta chain derives from a study of cytomegalovirus exposure and HLA in healthy donors (dated by TCRdb to 2015 to 2018). About the full investigation: An earlier analysis of 587 of the donors reported roughly 300 Gb of sequence data and some 110 million unique TCR beta sequences obtained from about 170 million T cells. About 280 gigabases of sequencing data and approximately 92 million unique TCR sequences made up an early release that covered around 640 HLA-typed donors. The genetic ancestry cluster associated with self-reported Caucasian donors included 65% to 90% of the approximately 430 genotyped donors. The aim of the study was to test whether cataloging public T cell receptors could identify signatures of past pathogen exposure. The T cell repertoires of 666 subjects were profiled by immunosequencing and related to cytomegalovirus serostatus. A separate validation cohort of roughly 110 different subjects was used in addition to the roughly 640-subject first cohort. To predict cytomegalovirus infection status, the study combined high-throughput TCR immunosequencing, statistical association of individual TCRs with disease status, and machine learning. A later analysis re-examined previously published TCR beta repertoires from about 700 donors and added high-resolution HLA genotyping to investigate patterns of TCR occurrence. Rather than using new phenotypic data, the later analysis identified candidate immune exposures from TCR beta sequences and from how often those sequences occurred across donors. In an earlier analysis of roughly 600 of the donors, high-throughput TCR beta sequencing was used to judge whether each TCR beta V gene segment behaved as functional or pseudogenic. Alongside the repertoire data, information on donor age, sex, ethnicity and CMV serostatus was compiled. In a later genetic analysis, genome-wide SNP genotypes for 398 of the 666 donors were used, and that subset was treated as a discovery cohort. All discovery cohort repertoires had been generated using a single sequencing platform. Both class I and class II loci were covered by HLA typing, at four-digit resolution. Typing coverage differed by locus: A, B, C, DRB1 and DQB1 were typed in about 629-640 donors, DQA1 in approximately 520, DPA1 in around 580, and DPB1 in around 440. Because of strong linkage in the cohort, a handful of DR-DQ haplotypes were treated as single units for association and clustering. Across 398 genotyped donors of the cohort, an average of 235,054 unique TCR beta nucleotide sequences per donor were sequenced, and around 20% of those sequences were non-productive.

Turning to this clone: Its antigen target is currently unknown. No base quality information exists; no much larger clone differs at one position.

The cohort consisted of some 670 healthy bone marrow donors. Cohort members were all nominally healthy when sampled, although unrecorded immune exposures were likely present. The donor was CMV seronegative and was included in the group of a few hundred seronegative cohort members. A peripheral blood sample was provided by each donor, and peripheral blood mononuclear cells were used for TCR beta sequencing. Genomic DNA extraction from the blood cell samples was performed with the Qiagen DNeasy Blood Extraction Kit. The CDR1 and CDR2 encoded by the germline V gene are SNHLY and FYNNEI. Inclusive of the bounding cysteine and phenylalanine, the CDR3 is 15 residues long. The CDR3 DNA has 45 bases and is translated from base 1. The germline ends are 12 bases apart after V is trimmed by 4 bases and J by 2 bases. Receptors were amplified or captured by the immunoSEQ multiplex PCR assay. For the multiplex PCR, a mixture combining 60 forward primers for TCR Vbeta segments and 13 reverse primers for TCR Jbeta segments was used. A multiplex PCR assay on genomic DNA amplified the CDR3 region of rearranged TCR beta genes. The amplified TCR beta libraries were sequenced on the Illumina HiSeq System as 87-base-pair reads. For the original study's pipeline: A later analysis counted about 80 million unique TCR beta chains across the 600 to 850 repertoires, and some 11 million of these chains were shared by at least two donors. Raw reads were error-corrected and collapsed into unique sequences with a nearest-neighbor algorithm that merged closely related sequences to remove PCR and sequencing errors. To assign V, D and J gene segments, CDR3 sequences were aligned to IMGT reference sequences. Each retained sequence needed at least a six-nucleotide match to both a V gene segment and a J gene segment. A rearrangement was called productive if the CDR3 had no stop codons and remained in frame with V and J, and every other rearrangement was called non-productive. Following IMGT convention, CDR3 was defined as the stretch from the second conserved V-encoded cysteine to the conserved J-encoded phenylalanine. In an earlier analysis of more than 550 of the donors, sequences lacking an unambiguous match to a single V gene segment were excluded. An earlier analysis of 500 to 700 of the donors classified V segments as functional when productive rearrangements were above 56.7% and as segregating when the standard deviation between donors was above 5%. A statistical classification framework was developed to diagnose cytomegalovirus status using the catalog of TCR beta chain sequences. In a later analysis, TCR nucleotide sequences were compared against IMGT/GENE-DB human TR gene sequences so that V and J genes could be assigned. In a later analysis, CDR3 sequences and most-parsimonious VDJ recombination scenarios were assigned using the TCRdist pipeline. In a later analysis, every TCR beta chain was defined by the combination of its CDR3 amino acid sequence and its V-gene family, and reads without a unique V-gene family were dropped. A later analysis removed 450 to 600 highly shared, low-generation-probability nucleotide sequences to deal with suspected cross-contamination and a sequencing artifact. A later analysis calculated a clonal expansion index for each public chain from normalized within-repertoire ranks of inferred template counts. Generation probabilities in a later analysis came from a VDJ recombination model fitted to out-of-frame rearrangements, and those results were checked against IGoR. Hypergeometric tests were used in a later analysis to score TCR-TCR, TCR-HLA and TCR-CMV co-occurrence, with a repertoire-size bias correction applied to the TCR pairs. A later analysis estimated false discovery rates by permuting HLA or CMV assignments 20 times. A later analysis grouped co-occurring TCRs with DBSCAN, adding TCRdist sequence similarity when clustering within HLA-allele-positive subsets. Repertoires with fewer than 30,000 or more than 120,000 public chains were left out of co-occurrence clustering, as were a few repertoires with anomalous nucleotide sharing. The clones in this table, taken by TCRdb from immuneACCESS, are in-frame only. Not every clone is retained; where verified, under half of the shortfall comes from an unresolved V gene, and the cause of the rest is unknown. V, J and clone size are those of that table, while D and trimming were read from the DNA. The sample has fewer than 140,000 clones on record, approximately 82% of them singletons. The ten biggest clones cover 2% to 3% of the sample.

The research as a whole found: CMV serostatus was the only immune exposure information available for the cohort. When HLA alleles, especially DR and DQ, strongly co-occurred, attributing TCR associations to individual alleles was difficult. The authors suggested that the approach could potentially be generalized to other disease states and immunological phenotypes. In an earlier analysis of some 550 of the donors, most TCR beta V segments were observed in productive rearrangements about 87% or about 30% of the time, broadly matching IMGT annotations. Several of the top co-occurrence clusters appeared to be linked to parvovirus B19, influenza, CMV and Epstein-Barr virus, according to a later analysis. Because some donors lacked HLA typing at each locus, the association tests relied only on the typed subset. A further reported finding was that TCR beta sequences accurately predicted the HLA-A and HLA-B alleles for most subjects in the first cohort. Linkage disequilibrium might explain the correlated functional status among segregating V segments, but an unknown experimental factor could not be excluded. According to a later analysis, most CMV-associated TCR beta chains appeared to be HLA-restricted, and the HLA associations seemed to be driven largely by CMV exposure. At a false discovery rate of 0.05, a later analysis linked 15,000 to 20,000 TCR beta sequences to specific HLA alleles. A later genetic analysis reported fewer N-insertions in productive TCRs among donors in an Asian-associated ancestry cluster than the approximately 670-donor mean. While some public TCRs were present in many individuals, most TCR sequences turned up only very rarely across donors. The 87-base-pair reads could not distinguish some IMGT-functional V segments, including TRBV6-2 and TRBV6-3, so those segments were excluded. Cytomegalovirus status was reported to be diagnosed by the classifier with high specificity and sensitivity in both the original and validation cohorts. Roughly uniform sequencing depth across donors was assumed in presence/absence analyses, although this assumption may not hold. A later genetic analysis associated a missense DCLRE1C variant with V-gene and J-gene trimming of TCR beta chains, and an independent cohort replicated the association. Only TCR beta chains were sequenced in this cohort, and the absence of alpha or paired-chain data limited detectable features. In a later analysis, the rate of TCR association differed among HLA loci, with DRB1 alleles having the most associated TCRs and HLA-C alleles having the fewest. The study listed 150 to 200 TCR beta chains as associated with cytomegalovirus. Over 15 rarely observed V segments, including chromosome 9 orphons, were excluded from the earlier analysis of almost 600 of the donors because counts were too low. The sequencing pipeline was judged likely to have produced a cluster of highly shared sequence variants as a technical artifact. A later analysis found that HLA-associated TCR beta chains were more clonally expanded and had lower generation probabilities than equally common non-associated chains. A few of the identified cytomegalovirus-associated TCR beta chains were confirmed in vitro to be specific for cytomegalovirus antigens.

The clonotype originates from a man aged 35-49 years in good health and CMV-seronegative. The V and J genes are TRBV2 and TRBJ1-5; a confident D gene designation cannot be given. Sequencing was done on a sample of PBMCs. The sequence in DNA is TGTGCCAGCAGTGCTTCCCCCGGGGGCAATCAGCCCCAGCATTTT. This codes for CASSASPGGNQPQHF.